The T cell receptor (beta chain) under discussion was sequenced for a study of T cell repertoires in cytomegalovirus infection. Looked up from germline, CDR1 is SEHNR and CDR2 is FQNEAQ (reference sequence). The CDR3 consists of 15 residues. The V and J ends lost 4 bases and 4 bases respectively, with 13 bases between them. With respect to this clonotype: Its specificity is not known.

TCRdb re-called the reads through MiXCR, storing one row per CDR3 protein. The table shows 370,000 or so distinct CDR3 sequences, with roughly a third occurring only once. The chain has TRBV7-9 and TRBJ2-2, with D unresolved. The clonotype comes from a human donor in good health (CMV status not recorded). Some clones in this sample may be carry-over from other donors' samples. The sample was cultured PBMCs, taken from culture after CMV antigen stimulation. Written as DNA, the CDR3 is TGTGCCAGCAGCTCCCAAAATCCAGCCACCGGGGAGCTGTTTTTT. Amino acid sequence: CASSSQNPATGELFF.